Below, 16 T cell receptor beta chains from the same sample are listed, as sequenced in a study of blood T cells in healthy people across ages. Alongside a J-beta primer mix, a sample-barcoded 5' primer served in a second PCR lasting 7 to 11 cycles. Each CDR3 protein gets one entry after TCRdb re-called the 5' RACE reads with MiXCR. The table records 1.8 million or so distinct CDR3 sequences, more than 35% of them present only once. Input material: blood. Every receptor here comes from a human donor in good health.

This clonotype has a handful of counts. The chain recombines TRBV29-1 with TRBJ1-1; D gene ambiguous. The CDR3 covers 15 residues. Per the germline V gene, CDR1 is SQVTM and CDR2 is ANQGSEA. V was trimmed by 2 bases and J by 3 bases, leaving 16 bases between them. The CDR3 bases are TGCAGCGTTGAACCCCTCGGGCGAACTTACACTGAAGCTTTCTTT. Amino acid sequence: CSVEPLGRTYTEAFF.

This chain joins TRBV5-1 and TRBJ1-3; no clear D. Germline CDR1 SGHRS, CDR2 YFSETQ. The CDR3 is 16 residues long. The ends were cut back, 0 bases at V and 0 bases at J, with 10 bases in the middle. Here the CDR3 reads CASSLGETYSGNTIYF. The DNA of the CDR3 is TGCGCCAGCAGCTTGGGGGAGACCTACTCTGGAAACACCATATATTTT.

This sequence joins TRBV6-1 and TRBJ2-7; D gene unclear. The V end was cut by 11 bases, the J end by 2 bases, with 7 bases between. Germline CDR1 is MNHNS and CDR2 is SASEGT. CDR3 length equals 10 residues. The CDR3 loop reads CAASTYEQYF. CDR3 in DNA: TGTGCCGCTTCGACCTACGAGCAGTACTTC.

The chain employs TRBV12-3 or TRBV12-4 and TRBJ2-1; D remains ambiguous. V dropped 3 bases and J dropped 8 bases, with 5 bases sitting between them. The CDR3 sequence is 11 residues long. CDR3 protein: CASSFCDEQFF. DNA of the CDR3: TGTGCCAGCAGTTTTTGCGATGAGCAGTTCTTC.

A single count supports this clonotype. The rearrangement uses TRBV20-1 and TRBJ1-2; tentatively, D is TRBD1 (5 bases). Per germline, CDR1 DFQATT and CDR2 SNEGSKA (reference sequence). The CDR3 has 13 amino acids. The V gene lost 6 bases and the J gene lost 3 bases, with 14 bases spanning the gap. CDR3 nucleotides: TGCAGTGCCCAGGGACCGACCGACTATGGCTACACCTTC. This sequence encodes CSAQGPTDYGYTF.

The genes are TRBV6-2 or TRBV6-3 and TRBJ2-5; no clear D gene. The V end was cut by 4 bases, the J end by 4 bases, with 10 bases between. Germline-derived CDR1 and CDR2 are MNHEY and SVGEGT. CDR3 length equals 13 residues. Here the CDR3 reads CASSWNGPETQYF. For the CDR3, the DNA is TGTGCCAGCAGTTGGAACGGGCCAGAGACCCAGTACTTC.

The chain recombines TRBV2 with TRBJ1-5; no clear D gene. CDR1 is SNHLY and CDR2 is FYNNEI in the germline V gene. V gave up 8 bases and J gave up 1 base, with 15 bases separating them. CDR3 length equals 15 residues. The CDR3 coding sequence is TGTGCCAGCGGTCGTGGTGACCTAAGCAATCAGCCCCAGCATTTT. It specifies CASGRGDLSNQPQHF.

This clonotype was seen a handful of times. This chain joins TRBV29-1 and TRBJ1-2, with D unclear. Germline V gene sequence: CDR1 SQVTM, CDR2 ANQGSEA. This CDR3 spans 13 amino acids. V was cut by 3 bases and J by 8 bases, with 16 bases left in between. The CDR3 DNA sequence: TGCAGCGTTGACGGCGGCGCTGGTGGCGGCTACACCTTC. Its protein product is CSVDGGAGGGYTF.

The chain has TRBV9 and TRBJ2-7, with TRBD2 identical over 10 bases. Germline V gene sequence: CDR1 SGDLS, CDR2 YYNGEE. The CDR3 loop spans 17 amino acids. Germline trimming cut 4 bases from V and 2 bases from J; bases unmatched to any gene: 12. DNA of the CDR3: TGTGCCAGCAGCCCCGAGACTCTAGCGGGGGACACCTACGAGCAGTACTTC. This codes for CASSPETLAGDTYEQYF.

V gene TRBV27 combines with J gene TRBJ2-1; D gene unclear. Trimming left V 6 bases short and J 2 bases short, with 17 bases between. Germline CDR1 reads MNHEY; CDR2 reads SMNVEV (reference sequence). The CDR3 has 16 amino acids. The DNA of the CDR3 is TGTGCCAGCAGGGAACGGTTGTATTTGCCCTACAATGAGCAGTTCTTC. It yields the protein CASRERLYLPYNEQFF.

This chain links TRBV29-1 with TRBJ1-2, with 8 bases fitting TRBD1. This CDR3 spans 13 amino acids. Per the germline V gene, CDR1 is SQVTM and CDR2 is ANQGSEA. V was pared by 4 bases and J by 3 bases, with 4 bases of the junction left unmatched. CDR3 in amino acids: CSVGQGTDYGYTF. The CDR3, as DNA: TGCAGCGTTGGACAGGGGACCGACTATGGCTACACCTTC.

V and J are TRBV9 and TRBJ2-5, with 7 positions matching TRBD2. With V trimmed by 4 bases and J by 2 bases, 8 bases remained unmatched. From germline, CDR1 is SGDLS and CDR2 YYNGEE. The CDR3 is 15 amino acids. Written as DNA, the CDR3 is TGTGCCAGCAGCCCGAGCGGGGTAGCTCAAGAGACCCAGTACTTC. Amino acids: CASSPSGVAQETQYF.

For this clonotype: At one of its ends the junction is not consistent with the germline gene, which may arise from a read error. The chain is built from TRBV20-1 and TRBJ2-2, with TRBD1 matching over 7 bases. Per the germline V gene, CDR1 is DFQATT and CDR2 is SNEGSKA (reference sequence). The length of the CDR3 is 14 residues. The CDR3 DNA follows: TGCAGTGCTATACACAGGGGTTACACCGGGGAGCGGTTTTTT. Residues: CSAIHRGYTGERFF.

The gene calls are TRBV7-6 and TRBJ1-1, with D unresolved. The germline V gene encodes CDR1 SGHVS and CDR2 FNYEAQ. Between the trimmed V and J ends, which lost 4 bases and 7 bases, there was a span of 16 bases. The CDR3 sequence is 14 residues long. The CDR3, as DNA: TGTGCCAGCAGCTCCACGTCCCACAAGGGTGAAGCTTTCTTT. Protein: CASSSTSHKGEAFF.

This clonotype has only a few counts. The gene calls are TRBV7-9 and TRBJ1-5; D unresolved. With 3 bases removed from V and 1 base from J, the gap between germline ends came to 7 bases. Germline V gives CDR1 SEHNR, CDR2 FQNEAQ (reference sequence). The CDR3 has 14 amino acids. DNA for the CDR3: TGTGCCAGCAGCTTGACGAGCAGCAATCAGCCCCAGCATTTT. Amino acids: CASSLTSSNQPQHF.

A few counts support this clonotype. V gene TRBV24-1 combines with J gene TRBJ2-1; D could derive from TRBD1 or TRBD2 (6 bases each). The CDR3 runs 16 residues. Per the germline V gene, CDR1 is KGHDR and CDR2 is SFDVKD. Trimming cost V 4 bases and J 8 bases, with 20 bases left between them. The CDR3 is CATSDSETGGLHEQFF. As DNA, the CDR3 is TGTGCCACCAGTGACTCCGAGACAGGAGGGTTGCATGAGCAGTTCTTC.